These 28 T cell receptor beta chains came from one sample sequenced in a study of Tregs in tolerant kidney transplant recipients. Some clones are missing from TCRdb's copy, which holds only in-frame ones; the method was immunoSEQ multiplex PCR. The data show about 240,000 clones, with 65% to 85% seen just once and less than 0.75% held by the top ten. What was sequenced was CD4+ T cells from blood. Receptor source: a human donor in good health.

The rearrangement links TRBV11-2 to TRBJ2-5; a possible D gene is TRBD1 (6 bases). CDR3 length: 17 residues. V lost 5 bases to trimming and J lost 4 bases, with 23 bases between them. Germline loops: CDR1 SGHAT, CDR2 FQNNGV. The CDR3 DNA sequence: TGTGCCAGCAGCCCCAGCGATCACAGGGTGGCGCGAGAGACCCAGTACTTC. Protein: CASSPSDHRVARETQYF.

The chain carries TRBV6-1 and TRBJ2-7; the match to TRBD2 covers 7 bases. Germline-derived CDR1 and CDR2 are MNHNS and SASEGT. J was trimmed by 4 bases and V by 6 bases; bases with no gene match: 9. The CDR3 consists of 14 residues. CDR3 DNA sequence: TGTGCCAGCAGCCTCACTAGCGCCCGATACGAGCAGTACTTC. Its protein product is CASSLTSARYEQYF.

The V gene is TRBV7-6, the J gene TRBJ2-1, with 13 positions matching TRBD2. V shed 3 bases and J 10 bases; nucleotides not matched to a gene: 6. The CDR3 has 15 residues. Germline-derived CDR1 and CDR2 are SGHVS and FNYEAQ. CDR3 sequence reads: CASSFGLAGAEEQFF. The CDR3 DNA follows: TGTGCCAGCAGCTTTGGACTAGCGGGGGCAGAAGAGCAGTTCTTC.

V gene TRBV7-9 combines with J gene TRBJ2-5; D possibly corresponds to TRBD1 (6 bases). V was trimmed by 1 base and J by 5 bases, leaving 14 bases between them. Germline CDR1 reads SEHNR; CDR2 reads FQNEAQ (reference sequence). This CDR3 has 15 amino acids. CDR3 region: CASSLGPGVGETQYF. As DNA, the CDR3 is TGTGCCAGCAGCTTAGGCCCAGGGGTCGGGGAGACCCAGTACTTC.

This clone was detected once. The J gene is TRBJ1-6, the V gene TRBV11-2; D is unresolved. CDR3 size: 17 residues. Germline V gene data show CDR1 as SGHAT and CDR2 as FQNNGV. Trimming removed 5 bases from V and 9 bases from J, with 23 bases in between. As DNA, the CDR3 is TGTGCCAGCAGCCCGAGGCCAATAACCTCGGATTTTTCACCCCTCCACTTT. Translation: CASSPRPITSDFSPLHF.

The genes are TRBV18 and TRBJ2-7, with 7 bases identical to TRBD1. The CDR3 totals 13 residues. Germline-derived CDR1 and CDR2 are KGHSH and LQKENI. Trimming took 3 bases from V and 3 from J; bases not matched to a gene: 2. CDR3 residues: CASSPRQGYEQYF. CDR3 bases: TGTGCCAGCTCACCCCGACAGGGCTACGAGCAGTACTTC.

The CDR3 coding sequence is TGTGCCAGCAGTGATTGGCTAGCGGGGGCCCTCTTCTCCTACGAGCAGTACTTC. Translation: CASSDWLAGALFSYEQYF. The chain has TRBV2 and TRBJ2-7; 10 bases line up with TRBD2. Germline CDR1 is SNHLY and CDR2 is FYNNEI. J gave up 0 bases and V 3 bases, and 11 bases lay outside the gene matches. The CDR3 is made up of 18 amino acids.

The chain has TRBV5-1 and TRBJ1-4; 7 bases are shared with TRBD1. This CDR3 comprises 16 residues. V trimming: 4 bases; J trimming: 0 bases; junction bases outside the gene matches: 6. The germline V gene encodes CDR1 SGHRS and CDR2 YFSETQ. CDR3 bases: TGCGCCAGCAGCCGACTTGGACAGGCAACTAATGAAAAACTGTTTTTT. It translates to CASSRLGQATNEKLFF. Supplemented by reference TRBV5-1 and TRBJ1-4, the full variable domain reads KAGVTQTPRYLIKTRGQQVTLSCSPISGHRSVSWYQQTPGQGLQFLFEYFSETQRNKGNFPGRFSGRQFSNSRSEMNVSTLELGDSALYLCASSRLGQATNEKLFFGSGTQLSVL.

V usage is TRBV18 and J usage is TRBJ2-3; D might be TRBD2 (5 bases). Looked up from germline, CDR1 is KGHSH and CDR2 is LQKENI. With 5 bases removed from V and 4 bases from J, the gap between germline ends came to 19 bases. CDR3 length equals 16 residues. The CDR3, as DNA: TGTGCCAGCTCAGCTCCCGGGGTCAGTAGGGCAGATACGCAGTATTTT. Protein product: CASSAPGVSRADTQYF.

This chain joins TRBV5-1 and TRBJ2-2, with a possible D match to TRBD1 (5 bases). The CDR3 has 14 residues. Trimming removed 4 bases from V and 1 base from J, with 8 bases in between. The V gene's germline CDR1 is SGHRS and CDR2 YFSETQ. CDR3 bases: TGCGCCAGCAGCAGGGGTGAGAACACCGGGGAGCTGTTTTTT. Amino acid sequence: CASSRGENTGELFF.

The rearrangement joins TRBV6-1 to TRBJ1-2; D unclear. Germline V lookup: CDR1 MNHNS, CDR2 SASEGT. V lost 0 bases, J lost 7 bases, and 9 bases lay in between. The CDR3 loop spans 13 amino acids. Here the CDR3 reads CASSEAKGFGYTF. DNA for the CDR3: TGTGCCAGCAGTGAAGCGAAAGGGTTTGGCTACACCTTC.

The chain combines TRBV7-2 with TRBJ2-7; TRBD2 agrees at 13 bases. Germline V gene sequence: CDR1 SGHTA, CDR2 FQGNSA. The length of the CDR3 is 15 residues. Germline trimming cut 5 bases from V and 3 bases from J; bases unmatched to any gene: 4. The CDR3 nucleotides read TGTGCCAGCAGCCCCTGGACTAGCGGGAGCTACGAGCAGTACTTC. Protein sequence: CASSPWTSGSYEQYF.

The CDR3 DNA reads TGTGCCTGGAGTGTGGACAGGGGAATTACTGAGCAGTTCTTC. It yields the protein CAWSVDRGITEQFF. The chain combines TRBV30 with TRBJ2-1; TRBD1 agrees at 9 bases. This CDR3 has 14 amino acids. Losses at the gene ends were 0 bases for V and 9 bases for J; bases not matched to a gene: 6. Germline CDR1 is GTSNPN and CDR2 is SVGIG (reference sequence).

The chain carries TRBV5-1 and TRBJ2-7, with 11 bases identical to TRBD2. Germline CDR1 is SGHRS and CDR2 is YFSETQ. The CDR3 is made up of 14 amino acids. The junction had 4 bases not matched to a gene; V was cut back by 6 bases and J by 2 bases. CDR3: CASTPTSGAYEQYF. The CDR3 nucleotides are TGCGCCAGCACCCCGACTAGCGGGGCCTACGAGCAGTACTTC.

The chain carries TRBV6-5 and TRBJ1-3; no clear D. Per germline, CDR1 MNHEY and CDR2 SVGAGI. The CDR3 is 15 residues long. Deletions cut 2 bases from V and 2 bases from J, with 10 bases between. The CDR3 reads CASSYEGDAGNTIYF. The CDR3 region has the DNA TGTGCCAGCAGTTACGAAGGTGACGCTGGAAACACCATATATTTT.

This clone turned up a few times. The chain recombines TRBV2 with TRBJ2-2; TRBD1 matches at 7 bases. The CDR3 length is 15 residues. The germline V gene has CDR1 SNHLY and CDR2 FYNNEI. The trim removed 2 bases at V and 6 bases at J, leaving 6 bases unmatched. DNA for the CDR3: TGTGCCAGCAGTGAACCCTCAGACAGGGCCGGGGAGCTGTTTTTT. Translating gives CASSEPSDRAGELFF.

The CDR3: CASRTSSRELFF. CDR3 coding DNA: TGTGCCAGTAGGACTAGCAGTCGGGAGCTGTTTTTT. This chain joins TRBV19 and TRBJ2-2, with TRBD2 matching over 7 bases. The germline gives CDR1 LNHDA, CDR2 SQIVND (reference sequence). V was clipped by 6 bases and J by 9 bases; unmatched bases: 4. The CDR3 loop spans 12 amino acids.

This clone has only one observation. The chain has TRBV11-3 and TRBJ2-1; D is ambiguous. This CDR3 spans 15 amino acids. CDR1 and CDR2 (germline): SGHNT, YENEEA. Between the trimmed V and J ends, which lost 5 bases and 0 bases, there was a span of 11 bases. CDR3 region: CASSPRADSYNEQFF. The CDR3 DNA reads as TGTGCCAGCAGCCCAAGGGCAGACTCCTACAATGAGCAGTTCTTC. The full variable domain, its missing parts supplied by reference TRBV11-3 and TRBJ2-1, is EAGVVQSPRYKIIEKKQPVAFWCNPISGHNTLYWYLQNLGQGPELLIRYENEEAVDDSQLPKDRFSAERLKGVDSTLKIQPAELGDSAVYLCASSPRADSYNEQFFGPGTRLTVL.

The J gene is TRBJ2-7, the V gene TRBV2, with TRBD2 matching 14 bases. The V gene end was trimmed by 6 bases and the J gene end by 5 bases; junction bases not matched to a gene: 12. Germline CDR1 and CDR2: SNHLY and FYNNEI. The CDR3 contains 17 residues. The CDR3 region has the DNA TGTGCCAGCAGCTTCCAGGGACTAGCGGGAGTATGGGACGAGCAGTACTTC. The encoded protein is CASSFQGLAGVWDEQYF.

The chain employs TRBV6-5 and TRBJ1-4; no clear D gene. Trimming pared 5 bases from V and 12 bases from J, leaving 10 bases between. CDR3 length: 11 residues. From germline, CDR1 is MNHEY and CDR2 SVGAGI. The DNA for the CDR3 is TGTGCCAGCAGTGAATCTGTGGAACTGTTTTTT. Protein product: CASSESVELFF.

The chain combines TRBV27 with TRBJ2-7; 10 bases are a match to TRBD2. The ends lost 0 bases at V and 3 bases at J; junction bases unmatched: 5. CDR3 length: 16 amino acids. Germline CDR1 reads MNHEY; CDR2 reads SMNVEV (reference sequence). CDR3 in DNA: TGTGCCAGCAGTTTATCGACCGGGACTAGCGTCTACGAGCAGTACTTC. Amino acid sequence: CASSLSTGTSVYEQYF.

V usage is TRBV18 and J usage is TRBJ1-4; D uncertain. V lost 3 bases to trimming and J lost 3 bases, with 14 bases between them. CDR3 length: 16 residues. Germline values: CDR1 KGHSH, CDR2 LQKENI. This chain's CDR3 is CASSPNNPASNEKLFF. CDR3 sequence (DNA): TGTGCCAGCTCACCGAATAACCCGGCATCTAATGAAAAACTGTTTTTT. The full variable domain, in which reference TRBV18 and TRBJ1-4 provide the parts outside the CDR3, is NAGVMQNPRHLVRRRGQEARLRCSPMKGHSHVYWYRQLPEEGLKFMVYLQKENIIDESGMPKERFSAEFPKEGPSILRIQQVVRGDSAAYFCASSPNNPASNEKLFFGSGTQLSVL.

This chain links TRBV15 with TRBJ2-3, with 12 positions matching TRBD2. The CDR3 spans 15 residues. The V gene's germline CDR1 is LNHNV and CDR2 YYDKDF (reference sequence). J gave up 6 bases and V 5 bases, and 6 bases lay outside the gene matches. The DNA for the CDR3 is TGTGCCACCAGCTCCCGGACTAGCGGGGAGGATACGCAGTATTTT. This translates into CATSSRTSGEDTQYF.

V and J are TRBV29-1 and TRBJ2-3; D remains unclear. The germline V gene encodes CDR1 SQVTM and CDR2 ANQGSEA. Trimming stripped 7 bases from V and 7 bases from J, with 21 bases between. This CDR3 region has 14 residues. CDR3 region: CSARAGPTVYTQYF. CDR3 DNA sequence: TGCAGCGCCCGTGCCGGGCCCACGGTTTATACGCAGTATTTT.

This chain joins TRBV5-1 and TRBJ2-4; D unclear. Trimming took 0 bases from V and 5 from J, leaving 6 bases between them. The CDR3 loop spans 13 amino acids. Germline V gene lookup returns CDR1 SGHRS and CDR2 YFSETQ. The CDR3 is CASSLGRENIQYF. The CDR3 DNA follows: TGCGCCAGCAGCTTGGGACGGGAAAACATTCAGTACTTC.

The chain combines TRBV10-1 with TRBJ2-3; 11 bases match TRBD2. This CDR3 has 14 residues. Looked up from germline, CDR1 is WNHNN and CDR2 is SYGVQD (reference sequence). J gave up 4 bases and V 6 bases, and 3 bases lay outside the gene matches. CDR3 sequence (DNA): TGCGCCAGCAGCCTTAGCGGGAGGGCAGATACGCAGTATTTT. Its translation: CASSLSGRADTQYF.

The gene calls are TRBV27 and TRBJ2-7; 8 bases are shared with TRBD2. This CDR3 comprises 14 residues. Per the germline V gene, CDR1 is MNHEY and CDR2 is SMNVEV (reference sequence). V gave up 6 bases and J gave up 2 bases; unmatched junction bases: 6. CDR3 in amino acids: CASRIAGLAYEQYF. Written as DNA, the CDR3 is TGTGCCAGCAGAATAGCGGGATTAGCCTACGAGCAGTACTTC.

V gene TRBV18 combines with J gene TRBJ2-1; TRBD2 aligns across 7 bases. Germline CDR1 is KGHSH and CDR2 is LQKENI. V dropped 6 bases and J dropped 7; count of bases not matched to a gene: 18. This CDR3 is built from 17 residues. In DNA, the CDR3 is TGTGCCAGCTCGCCTTCTGCCCCAACGGGGGGAAGGAATGAGCAGTTCTTC. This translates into CASSPSAPTGGRNEQFF.